The clone carrying this TCR beta chain was recorded only once. The sample comes from a study of blood T cell repertoires in COVID-19. Clones were read by immunoSEQ multiplex PCR, and TCRdb kept only the in-frame ones, dropping some. The sample holds 88,000 or so clones, 81% seen once. Unmatched junction bases numbered 16, after V lost 5 bases and J lost 7 bases. This CDR3 region has 16 residues. The germline gives CDR1 SGHTA, CDR2 FQGNSA. Input material: peripheral blood. The TCR was taken from a man in his sixties with acute or convalescent COVID-19. This rearrangement joins TRBV7-2 to TRBJ2-7; 8 nucleotides match TRBD1. The CDR3 reads CASSAGTGINPGEQYF. Written as DNA, the CDR3 is TGTGCCAGCAGCGCCGGGACAGGCATCAACCCCGGGGAGCAGTACTTC.